The following is a T cell receptor beta chain sequence with its context. Antigen: not known. This record belongs to a study of cytomegalovirus exposure and HLA in healthy donors. Notes on the study in general: When the data were analyzed later, several of the most significant clusters appeared to be linked to common viral pathogens.

The PCR contained 60 Vbeta and 13 Jbeta primers. Clones were sequenced by immunoSEQ multiplex PCR, and TCRdb holds only the in-frame ones, with some missing. The repertoire consists of around 140,000 clones, with roughly 80% occurring once and the leading ten covering 2.5% to 3.5%. Germline lookup yields CDR1 SNHLY and CDR2 FYNNEI. This CDR3 contains 17 residues. V was pared by 3 bases and J by 0 bases, with 16 bases between. The sequence was obtained from a woman younger than 45 in good health and CMV-seronegative. Material for sequencing was PBMCs. The chain recombines TRBV2 with TRBJ2-3; perhaps TRBD2 as D (6 bases). The CDR3 coding sequence is TGTGCCAGCAGTGACCCATTCATAGCGGATAGCACAGATACGCAGTATTTT. This sequence encodes CASSDPFIADSTDTQYF.